This T cell receptor (beta chain) was sequenced for a study of identical twins. General study points: Twin pairs' shared out-of-frame alpha sequences were enriched in low generation probability.

Each CDR3 protein gets one entry after TCRdb re-called the 5' RACE reads with MiXCR. The sample carries 550,000 to 800,000 distinct CDR3 sequences, under 8.5% recorded once. Trimming left V 1 base short and J 6 bases short, with 13 bases between. Germline CDR1 LGHDT, CDR2 YNNKEL (reference sequence). This CDR3 has 14 residues. A word on this clonotype: Its antigen is as yet unknown. A much larger clone differs by one base, so this may be a read error.

The sample also formed part of further work on yellow fever vaccine responses in identical twins.

The sequenced sample was PBMCs. The source of this sequence is a woman younger than 35 in good health. J is TRBJ2-7 and V is TRBV3-1, with a weak D call TRBD2 (6 bases). CDR3 nucleotide sequence: TGTGCCAGCAGCCAAGGGGCGGGGAGAGGCGAGCAGTACTTC. This encodes CASSQGAGRGEQYF.